The entry below gives a single T cell receptor beta chain sequence along with its context. Using immunoSEQ multiplex PCR, the repertoire was profiled, and TCRdb retains in-frame clones only, with some absent. The data hold 260,000 or so clones, with over 75% observed a single time. The data originate from a study of blood T cell repertoires in COVID-19. Across the whole study: COVID-19 samples from acute and convalescent phases originated in the United States, Italy and Spain.

The CDR3 covers 15 residues. J lost 2 bases, V lost 7 bases, and 10 bases had no gene match. CDR1 and CDR2 from the germline V gene are MNHEY and SVGAGI. The sample consisted of peripheral blood. The chain has TRBV6-5 and TRBJ2-5, with 7 bases lining up with TRBD2. The clonotype comes from a human donor in a cohort sampled during active COVID-19. CDR3 DNA sequence: TGTGCCAGCACCCTAACGGGGGGTCCGCAAGAGACCCAGTACTTC. Its protein is CASTLTGGPQETQYF.